The sequence of this TCR beta chain was determined in a study of OX40 agonist ivuxolimab in advanced cancers. At the level of the study: Every 2 weeks, ivuxolimab was infused into the patients intravenously at between 0.01 and 10 mg/kg.

The CDR3 length is 14 residues. V dropped 6 bases and J dropped 1; count of bases not matched to a gene: 3. Germline assignment: CDR1 LNHDA and CDR2 SQIVND (reference sequence). Comment on this clone: Its cognate antigen is unknown.

General study points: Both CD4+ and CD8+ T cell populations in blood had undergone clonal expansion by week 6 at 0.1 to 3.0 mg/kg. Low normalized T-cell clonal expansion also characterized some of the nonresponders.

Using immunoSEQ multiplex PCR, the repertoire was profiled, and TCRdb retains in-frame clones only, with some absent. The sample has about 58,000 clones, around four fifths seen once. Blood samples were obtained at baseline, cycle 4 day 1, and cycle 7 day 1. This TCR derives from an adult with an advanced solid tumor such as melanoma, head and neck, liver or kidney cancer. The sequencing here drew on CD4+ or CD8+ T cells sorted from blood, taken in a trial of the OX40 agonist ivuxolimab. The V call is TRBV19, the J call TRBJ1-3, with 7 bases aligning to TRBD1. As DNA, the CDR3 is TGTGCCAGTAGGGGGGACAGATCTGGAAACACCATATATTTT. This sequence encodes CASRGDRSGNTIYF.